This section outlines one TCR beta chain sequence together with its context. Sequencing used immunoSEQ multiplex PCR; TCRdb keeps in-frame clones, though not all of them. The sample includes about 140,000 clones, more than 90% of them seen just once. This entry is derived from a study of control samples from healthy donors and cancer patients. Trimming removed 0 bases from V and 6 bases from J; junction bases left unmatched: 8. The germline gives CDR1 SGDLS, CDR2 YYNGEE. This CDR3 has 16 amino acids. This chain uses TRBV9 with TRBJ2-1, with TRBD2 identical over 8 bases. Sequencing input: blood. The TCR sequence derives from a man aged 30 to 39 in good health. CDR3 amino acids: CASSVGLAGSANEQFF. The CDR3 DNA follows: TGTGCCAGCAGCGTAGGTCTAGCGGGTTCGGCCAATGAGCAGTTCTTC.